This TCR beta chain was recovered during a study of neurological immune-mediated disorders. The time point: longitudinal time-point 1 (baseline). Germline CDR1 and CDR2: DFQATT and SNEGSKA (reference sequence). Trimming cost V 2 bases and J 2 bases; bases outside gene matches: 6. This CDR3 comprises 14 residues. This clonotype came up many times. TCRdb used MiXCR to reprocess the 5' RACE reads, holding one entry per CDR3 protein. The sample records 35,000 or so distinct CDR3 sequences, about 3.3% being singletons. The sequence was obtained from an older woman with multiple sclerosis. This rearrangement joins TRBV20-1 to TRBJ2-7; 7 nucleotides align to TRBD1. Material for sequencing was PBMCs. Here the CDR3 reads CSARSRDSPYEQYF. The DNA for the CDR3 is TGCAGTGCTAGATCCAGGGACAGTCCCTACGAGCAGTACTTC.